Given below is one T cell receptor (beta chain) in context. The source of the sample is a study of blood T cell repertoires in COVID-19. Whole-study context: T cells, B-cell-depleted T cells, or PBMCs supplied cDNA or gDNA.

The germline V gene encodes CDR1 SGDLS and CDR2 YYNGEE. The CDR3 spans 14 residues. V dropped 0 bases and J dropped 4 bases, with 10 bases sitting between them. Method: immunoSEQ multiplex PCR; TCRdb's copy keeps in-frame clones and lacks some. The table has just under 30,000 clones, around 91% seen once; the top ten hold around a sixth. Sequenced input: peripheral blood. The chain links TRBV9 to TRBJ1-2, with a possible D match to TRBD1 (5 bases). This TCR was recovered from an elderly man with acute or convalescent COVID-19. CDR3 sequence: CASSVGQGSYGYTF. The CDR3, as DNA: TGTGCCAGCAGCGTAGGGCAGGGTTCCTATGGCTACACCTTC.